A single sample is the source of the 15 T cell receptor beta chains below, sequenced in a study of T cells in Graves' hyperthyroidism and ophthalmopathy. Using RNA transcripts as the source, TCR beta CDR3 regions were amplified. HTBI primers were employed in a first-round RT-PCR of the TCR CDR3. TCRdb re-derived calls from the multiplex PCR reads in MiXCR, one entry per CDR3 protein. The table includes 500,000 to 600,000 distinct CDR3 sequences, 46% detected once. The sequencing input was peripheral blood or thyroid tissue (not recorded which). All receptors derive from an adult woman with Graves' disease, either hyperthyroidism or ophthalmopathy (not recorded which).

This clonotype was seen ten or more times. The V and J genes are TRBV5-8 and TRBJ1-5; no clear D gene. V was trimmed by 0 bases and J by 5 bases, leaving 6 bases between them. CDR3 length equals 13 residues. The germline gives CDR1 SGHTS, CDR2 YDEGEE. In DNA form, the CDR3 reads TGTGCCAGCAGCTTGGCGTTTTATCAGCCCCAGCATTTT. This translates into CASSLAFYQPQHF. Filled out from reference TRBV5-8 and TRBJ1-5, the complete variable domain reads EAGVTQSPTHLIKTRGQQATLRCSPISGHTSVYWYQQALGLGLQFLLWYDEGEERNRGNFPPRFSGRQFPNYSSELNVNALELEDSALYLCASSLAFYQPQHFGDGTRLSIL.

At least ten counts were recorded for this clonotype. The CDR3, as DNA: TGTGCCAGCAGCTCGGATAATCAGCCCCAGCATTTT. Translation gives CASSSDNQPQHF. The V call is TRBV7-9, the J call TRBJ1-5; D remains ambiguous. Trimming removed 4 bases at V and 4 bases at J, with 5 bases between. The length of the CDR3 is 12 residues. Germline-derived CDR1 and CDR2 are SEHNR and FQNEAQ (reference sequence).

The V and J genes are TRBV6-1 and TRBJ2-6; weak D call: TRBD1 (6 bases). The germline V and J ends were trimmed by 6 bases and 0 bases, with 9 bases remaining between them. CDR3 size: 15 residues. Germline V lookup: CDR1 MNHNS, CDR2 SASEGT. CDR3 protein: CASRTGDSGANVLTF. The CDR3 DNA reads as TGTGCCAGCAGGACAGGAGACTCTGGGGCCAACGTCCTGACTTTC.

The V gene is TRBV5-1, the J gene TRBJ2-5, with 10 bases fitting TRBD1. This CDR3 contains 15 residues. V dropped 4 bases and J dropped 0; count of bases not matched to a gene: 3. Per the germline V gene, CDR1 is SGHRS and CDR2 is YFSETQ. The CDR3, as DNA: TGCGCCAGCAGCCACGGACAGGGGGACCAAGAGACCCAGTACTTC. It yields the protein CASSHGQGDQETQYF.

The chain links TRBV7-2 to TRBJ2-7; a possible D gene is TRBD1 (6 bases). V lost 2 bases and J lost 12, with 20 bases in between. The CDR3 totals 14 residues. Germline V gene lookup returns CDR1 SGHTA and CDR2 FQGNSA. The CDR3 DNA is TGTGCCAGCAGCTTATATCCCGGTCAGGGGAGCCCGTACTTC. It translates to CASSLYPGQGSPYF.

As to this clonotype: A read error may account for a junction end that differs from germline. The V call is TRBV10-2, the J call TRBJ1-1; tentatively, D is TRBD1 (5 bases). CDR3 length: 14 amino acids. Per the germline V gene, CDR1 is WSHSY and CDR2 is SAAADI. The CDR3 region has the DNA TGTGCCAGCAGCGGACGACAGTCGAACACTGAAGCTTTCTTT. Protein product: CASSGRQSNTEAFF.

The CDR3 region has the DNA TGCAGTCTGGCAGGGGGCTGCGAGACCCAGTACTTC. This codes for CSLAGGCETQYF. The chain is built from TRBV20-1 and TRBJ2-5, with 8 bases fitting TRBD1. The CDR3 extends over 12 amino acids. V shed 8 bases, J shed 5 bases, and the junction held 7 bases outside the gene matches. Germline V gene lookup returns CDR1 DFQATT and CDR2 SNEGSKA (reference sequence).

The chain is built from TRBV19 and TRBJ1-6; D gene uncertain. Trimming stripped 5 bases from V and 6 bases from J, with 8 bases between. Germline V lookup: CDR1 LNHDA, CDR2 SQIVND (reference sequence). CDR3 length: 13 amino acids. This chain's CDR3 is CASSFNLNSPLHF. CDR3 DNA sequence: TGTGCCAGTAGTTTCAACCTTAATTCACCCCTCCACTTT.

This clonotype has at least ten counts. This chain joins TRBV2 and TRBJ1-5; no firm D call. V was clipped by 3 bases and J by 4 bases, with 7 bases between them. CDR1 is SNHLY and CDR2 is FYNNEI in the germline V gene. The CDR3 extends over 13 amino acids. The CDR3 loop reads CASSEDANQPQHF. As DNA, the CDR3 is TGTGCCAGCAGTGAGGACGCGAATCAGCCCCAGCATTTT.

The chain couples TRBV6-1 to TRBJ2-7; 7 bases match TRBD1. The CDR3 has 15 amino acids. V lost 6 bases and J lost 2; bases outside the gene matches: 10. Germline loops: CDR1 MNHNS, CDR2 SASEGT. CDR3 sequence: CASSPGQTTTYEQYF. DNA for the CDR3: TGTGCCAGCAGCCCGGGACAGACCACGACCTACGAGCAGTACTTC.

The chain links TRBV2 to TRBJ2-5, with 7 bases that match TRBD2. The CDR3 runs to 15 residues. The ends lost 5 bases at V and 4 bases at J; junction bases unmatched: 10. Germline CDR1 and CDR2: SNHLY and FYNNEI. CDR3 nucleotides: TGTGCCAGCAGTTACTCTGGCGGGAGCGGAGAGACCCAGTACTTC. This encodes CASSYSGGSGETQYF.

This clonotype was counted many times. The J gene is TRBJ1-5, the V gene TRBV12-3 or TRBV12-4; a weak D match, TRBD1 (6 bases). Deletions cut 6 bases from V and 5 bases from J, with 14 bases between. The CDR3 totals 14 residues. The CDR3 region is CASSLNRADQPQHF. The CDR3 nucleotides are TGTGCCAGCAGCCTGAACAGGGCGGATCAGCCCCAGCATTTT.

This clonotype was observed a few times. CDR3 coding DNA: TGTGCCAGCAGTTTCCCCCGGGGGAACACTGAAGCTTTCTTT. Encoded protein: CASSFPRGNTEAFF. V is TRBV6-2 or TRBV6-3 and J is TRBJ1-1; D is unresolved. The CDR3 spans 14 residues. V lost 4 bases and J 1 base, leaving 10 bases between the germline ends. From germline, CDR1 is MNHEY and CDR2 SVGEGT.

The genes are TRBV20-1 and TRBJ1-2; D is uncertain. The CDR3 has 13 residues. CDR1 and CDR2 from the germline V gene are DFQATT and SNEGSKA (reference sequence). With 6 bases removed from V and 8 bases from J, the gap between germline ends came to 19 bases. The chain's CDR3 is CSARRLAGVGYTF. Written as DNA, the CDR3 is TGCAGTGCCCGTCGACTAGCGGGAGTGGGCTACACCTTC.

V and J are TRBV12-3 or TRBV12-4 and TRBJ1-1; D possibly corresponds to TRBD1 (5 bases). The CDR3 length is 11 residues. Trimming took off 3 bases at V and 10 bases at J, with 9 bases between the two ends. The CDR3 here is CASSFTGGAFF. In nucleotides, the CDR3 is TGTGCCAGCAGTTTCACTGGGGGAGCTTTCTTT.